The T cell receptor beta chain under discussion was sequenced for a study of blood T cell repertoires in COVID-19. Study overall: Researchers got acute and convalescent COVID-19 samples from the United States, Italy and Spain. The cDNA or gDNA used as material had been derived from T cells, B-cell-depleted T cells, or PBMCs.

Method: immunoSEQ multiplex PCR; TCRdb's copy keeps in-frame clones and lacks some. The profile covers roughly 150,000 clones, with around 80% appearing a single time and 15% to 20% taken by the ten largest. The CDR3 sequence is 14 residues long. V gave up 7 bases and J gave up 2 bases; unmatched junction bases: 8. Germline loops: CDR1 SNHLY, CDR2 FYNNEI. Recruitment covered 20 to 25 US areas and drew participants whose ages spanned roughly 18 to 89 years. Participant-reported clinical history was the basis for cohort assignment. The clonotype originates from a woman between 65 and 79 years old in a cohort exposed to, infected with or recovered from COVID-19 (not recorded which). This chain connects TRBV2 to TRBJ2-7; 7 positions agree with TRBD2. What was sequenced was PBMCs or T cells enriched from blood (not recorded which). For the CDR3, the DNA is TGTGCCAGCACCCTGGAGCGGGGCACCTACGAGCAGTACTTC. It encodes CASTLERGTYEQYF.